The clone carrying this T cell receptor beta chain was seen once. PCR employed 60 Vbeta and 13 Jbeta primers. TCRdb's table, derived via immunoSEQ multiplex PCR, lists solely in-frame clones and lacks some. The sample records about 110,000 clones, 71% being singletons. The data originate from a study of cytomegalovirus exposure and HLA in healthy donors. This CDR3 has 13 amino acids. The V end was cut by 9 bases, the J end by 4 bases, with 12 bases between. Germline CDR1 MGHDK, CDR2 SYGVNS. This TCR came from a female donor in good health and CMV-seronegative. The V call is TRBV25-1, the J call TRBJ2-2, with no clear D. Sequencing input: PBMCs. CDR3 residues: CASSLPGTGELFF. CDR3 bases: TGTGCCAGTTCGCTTCCGGGCACCGGGGAGCTGTTTTTT.